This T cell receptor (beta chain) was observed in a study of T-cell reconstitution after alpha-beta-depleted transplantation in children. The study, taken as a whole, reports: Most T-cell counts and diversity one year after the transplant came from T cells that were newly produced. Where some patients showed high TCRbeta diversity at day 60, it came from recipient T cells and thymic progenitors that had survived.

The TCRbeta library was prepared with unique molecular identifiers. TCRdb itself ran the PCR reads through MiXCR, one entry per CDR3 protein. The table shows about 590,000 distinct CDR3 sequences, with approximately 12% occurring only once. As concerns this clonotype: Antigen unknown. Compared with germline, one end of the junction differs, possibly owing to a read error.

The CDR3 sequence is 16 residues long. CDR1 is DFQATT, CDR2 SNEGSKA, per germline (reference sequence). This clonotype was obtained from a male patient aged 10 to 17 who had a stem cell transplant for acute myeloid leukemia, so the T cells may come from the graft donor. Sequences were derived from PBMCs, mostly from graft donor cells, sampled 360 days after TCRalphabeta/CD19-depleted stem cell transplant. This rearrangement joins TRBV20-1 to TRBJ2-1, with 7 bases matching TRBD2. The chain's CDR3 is CCARDLGGRPYNEQFF. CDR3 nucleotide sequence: TGCTGTGCTAGAGATCTCGGCGGGAGACCCTACAATGAGCAGTTCTTC.